These T cell receptor beta chains were read from a single sample in a study of blood T cell repertoires in COVID-19. The protocol was immunoSEQ multiplex PCR, while the TCRdb copy is restricted to in-frame clones and leaves out a portion. The sample lists about 71,000 clones, approximately 90% occurring once. Sequencing was carried out using peripheral blood. Receptors were obtained from an elderly woman with acute or convalescent COVID-19. Both conserved end residues are part of each CDR3. A D gene is named only where the DNA matches it firmly. Not every row has a clone size; where given, it reads once, few, many or a size class.

>-|TRBV12-5|TRBJ2-1|-|13
CASGLPPDSEQFF
TGTGCTAGTGGTTTGCCGCCGGACAGTGAGCAGTTCTTC
>once|TRBV5-6|TRBJ2-3|TRBD2|18
CASSSIGTSGRVEDTQYF
TGTGCCAGCAGCTCTATAGGGACTAGCGGGAGGGTAGAAGATACGCAGTATTTT
>-|TRBV5-1|TRBJ1-6|-|16
CASSLDGSGRYSPLHF
TGCGCCAGCAGCCTCGACGGGTCAGGGCGGTATTCACCCCTCCACTTT
>-|TRBV5-5|TRBJ2-7|TRBD2|17
CASSAVSSGRPTYEQYF
TGTGCCAGCAGCGCGGTGTCTAGCGGGAGACCAACCTACGAGCAGTACTTC
>few|TRBV5-6|TRBJ1-6|TRBD1|16
CASSLEGGFYNSPLHF
TGTGCCAGCAGCTTGGAAGGGGGCTTCTATAATTCACCCCTCCACTTT
>-|TRBV10-2|TRBJ1-2|TRBD1|14
CASSEPGGFYGYTF
TGCGCCAGCAGTGAGCCAGGGGGTTTCTATGGCTACACCTTC
>-|TRBV28|TRBJ2-1|-|13
CASGGGSNNEQFF
TGTGCCAGCGGGGGGGGCAGCAACAATGAGCAGTTCTTC
>once|TRBV5-1|TRBJ1-2|-|15
CASSLGQVIPMSYTF
TGCGCCAGCAGCTTGGGACAGGTGATTCCTATGAGCTACACCTTC
>few|TRBV13|TRBJ2-2|-|11
CASKGSGELFF
TGTGCCAGCAAAGGGAGCGGGGAGCTGTTTTTT
>-|TRBV29-1|TRBJ2-3|TRBD2|20
CSVARTGGFGSGGPTDTQYF
TGCAGCGTTGCACGGACAGGAGGTTTTGGTAGCGGGGGGCCCACAGATACGCAGTATTTT
>-|TRBV18|TRBJ1-5|-|14
CASSPEYSNQPQHF
TGTGCCAGCTCACCAGAGTATAGCAATCAGCCCCAGCATTTT
>-|TRBV12-5|TRBJ2-1|TRBD1|16
CASGGRGQIIYNEQFF
TGTGCTAGTGGCGGCAGGGGGCAAATTATCTACAATGAGCAGTTCTTC
>-|TRBV3-1/TRBV3-2|TRBJ2-7|TRBD1|15
CASSPRGTGIHEQYF
TGTGCCAGCAGCCCAAGAGGGACAGGGATCCACGAGCAGTACTTC
>-|TRBV5-6|TRBJ1-1|TRBD1|15
CASSWRDRGRTEAFF
TGTGCCAGCAGCTGGCGGGACAGGGGGCGGACTGAAGCTTTCTTT
>-|TRBV3-1/TRBV3-2|TRBJ2-2|-|16
CASSLSTLTNTGELFF
TGTGCCAGCAGCCTTTCGACGTTGACAAACACCGGGGAGCTGTTTTTT
>once|TRBV5-1|TRBJ1-2|-|14
CASSLGQGNYGYTF
TGCGCCAGCAGCTTGGGGCAGGGGAACTATGGCTACACCTTC
>-|TRBV6-6|TRBJ2-7|TRBD1|15
CASSFPGTGEIEQYF
TGTGCCAGCAGTTTCCCCGGGACAGGGGAAATCGAGCAGTACTTC
>-|TRBV5-4|TRBJ1-4|-|13
CASSSGTKEKLFF
TGTGCCAGCAGCTCCGGGACTAAAGAAAAACTGTTTTTT